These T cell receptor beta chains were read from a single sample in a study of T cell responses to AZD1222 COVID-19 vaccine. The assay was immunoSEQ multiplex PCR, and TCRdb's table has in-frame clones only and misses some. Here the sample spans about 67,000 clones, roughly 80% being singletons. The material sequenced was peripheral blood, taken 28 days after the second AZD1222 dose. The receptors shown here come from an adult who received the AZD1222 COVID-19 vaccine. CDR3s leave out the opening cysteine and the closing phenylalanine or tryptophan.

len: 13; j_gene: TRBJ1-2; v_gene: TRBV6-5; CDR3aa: ASSSYRELIYGYT
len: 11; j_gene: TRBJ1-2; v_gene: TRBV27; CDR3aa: ASRPTGRYGYT
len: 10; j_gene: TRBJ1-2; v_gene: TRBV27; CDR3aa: ASSPSNYGYT
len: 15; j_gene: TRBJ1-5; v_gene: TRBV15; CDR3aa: ATSRPTGGGEDQPQH
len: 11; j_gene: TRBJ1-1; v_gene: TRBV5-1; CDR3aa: ASSRDGGTEAF
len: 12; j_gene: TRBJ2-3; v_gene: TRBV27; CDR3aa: ASKLGGAGDTQY
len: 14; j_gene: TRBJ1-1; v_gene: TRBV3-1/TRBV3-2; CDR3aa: ASSQGRVGVLTEAF
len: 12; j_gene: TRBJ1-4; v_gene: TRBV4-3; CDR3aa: ASSPGQGGEKLF
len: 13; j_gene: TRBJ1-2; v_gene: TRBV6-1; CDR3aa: ASSENWGRFGGYT
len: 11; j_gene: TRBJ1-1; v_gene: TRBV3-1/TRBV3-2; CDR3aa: ASSQDRDRAAF